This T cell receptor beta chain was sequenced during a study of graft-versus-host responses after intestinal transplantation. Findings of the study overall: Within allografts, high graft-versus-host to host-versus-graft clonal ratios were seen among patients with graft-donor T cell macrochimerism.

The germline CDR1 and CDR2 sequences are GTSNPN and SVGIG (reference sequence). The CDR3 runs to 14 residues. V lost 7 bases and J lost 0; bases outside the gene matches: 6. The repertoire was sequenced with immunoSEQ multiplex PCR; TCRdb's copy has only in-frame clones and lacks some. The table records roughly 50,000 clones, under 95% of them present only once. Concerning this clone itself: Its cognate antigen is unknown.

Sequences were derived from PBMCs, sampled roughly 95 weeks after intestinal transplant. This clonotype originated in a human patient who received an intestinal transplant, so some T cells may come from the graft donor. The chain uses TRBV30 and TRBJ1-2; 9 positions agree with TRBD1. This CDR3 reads CAYAGQGANYGYTF. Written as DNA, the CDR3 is TGTGCCTACGCGGGACAGGGAGCTAACTATGGCTACACCTTC. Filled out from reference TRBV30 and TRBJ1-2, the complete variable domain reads SQTIHQWPATLVQPVGSPLSLECTVEGTSNPNLYWYRQAAGRGLQLLFYSVGIGQISSEVPQNLSASRPQDRQFILSSKKLLLSDSGFYLCAYAGQGANYGYTFGSGTRLTVV.